These 16 T cell receptor beta chains were sequenced from one sample in a study of glioma-infiltrating T cells after dendritic cell vaccination listed by TCRdb under 2016. The library was obtained by the immunoSEQ multiplex PCR assay. TCRdb holds this immuneACCESS table with in-frame rearrangements only. Some clones are missing; in checked studies, unresolved V genes explain under half, and the rest has no known cause. This sample gives tens of thousands of clones in total; more than 65% of them show up just once. The leading ten clones occupy around 2.3% of the sample. This specimen consisted of blood, obtained before dendritic cell vaccination. All receptors come from a human donor with glioblastoma.

The V and J genes are TRBV7-9 and TRBJ1-1; perhaps TRBD1 as D (6 bases). V lost 0 bases, J lost 4 bases, and 6 bases lay in between. The CDR3 loop spans 13 amino acids. CDR1 and CDR2 from the germline V gene are SEHNR and FQNEAQ (reference sequence). This CDR3 is CASSLARGTEAFF. The CDR3 DNA is TGTGCCAGCAGCTTAGCCAGGGGCACTGAAGCTTTCTTT.

The gene calls are TRBV5-6 and TRBJ2-1; a possible D gene is TRBD2 (6 bases). This CDR3 region has 17 residues. Germline loops: CDR1 SGHDT, CDR2 YYEEEE. Trimming pared 5 bases from V and 7 bases from J, leaving 25 bases between. This CDR3 reads CASRAARGGKNINEQFF. CDR3 in DNA: TGTGCCAGCAGAGCTGCCCGTGGGGGGAAGAATATAAATGAGCAGTTCTTC.

The V gene is TRBV19, the J gene TRBJ2-3; 13 bases are a match to TRBD2. The length of the CDR3 is 19 residues. In germline, CDR1 is LNHDA, CDR2 SQIVND (reference sequence). Trimming removed 2 bases from V and 1 base from J; junction bases left unmatched: 9. CDR3 in DNA: TGTGCCAGTAGTATAACTAGCGGGAGGGCCGATGGTCGCACAGATACGCAGTATTTT. It encodes CASSITSGRADGRTDTQYF.

Note on this clone: The junction differs from germline at one of its ends, possibly a read error. This chain joins TRBV11-1 and TRBJ2-2; 9 bases are shared with TRBD2. Per the germline V gene, CDR1 is SGHAT and CDR2 is FQDESV (reference sequence). The CDR3 is made up of 15 amino acids. This CDR3 is CVSRGTSRSTGELFF. The CDR3 bases are TGTGTCAGCCGAGGGACTAGCCGAAGCACCGGGGAGCTGTTTTTT.

The chain combines TRBV5-4 with TRBJ2-7, with 16 bases identical to TRBD2. The CDR3 spans 17 residues. The germline V gene encodes CDR1 SGHNT and CDR2 YYREEE (reference sequence). V shed 3 bases and J 1 base; nucleotides not matched to a gene: 4. This CDR3 is CASSSGTSGRGSYEQYV. As DNA, the CDR3 is TGTGCCAGCAGCTCAGGGACTAGCGGGAGGGGATCCTACGAGCAGTACGTC.

The V call is TRBV5-1, the J call TRBJ2-7, with TRBD1 identical over 10 bases. J gave up 3 bases and V 4 bases, and 7 bases lay outside the gene matches. The CDR3 has 15 residues. The germline CDR1 and CDR2 sequences are SGHRS and YFSETQ. As DNA, the CDR3 is TGCGCCAGCAGCCCGATGACAGGGGGCATCTACGAGCAGTACTTC. Translated: CASSPMTGGIYEQYF.

V is TRBV6-1 and J is TRBJ1-5; unclear D gene. The CDR3 consists of 13 residues. Germline CDR1 and CDR2: MNHNS and SASEGT. V was pared by 6 bases and J by 0 bases, with 6 bases between. In DNA, the CDR3 is TGTGCCAGCAGACCAGATAGCAATCAGCCCCAGCATTTT. This sequence encodes CASRPDSNQPQHF.

V gene TRBV19 combines with J gene TRBJ1-5; 7 positions match TRBD1. V shed 9 bases and J 4 bases; nucleotides not matched to a gene: 9. The CDR3 is 14 amino acids. Germline V lookup: CDR1 LNHDA, CDR2 SQIVND (reference sequence). The CDR3 nucleotides read TGTGCCAGCGCCGGGCAACAGGGGAATCAGCCCCAGCATTTT. Its protein is CASAGQQGNQPQHF.

The chain is built from TRBV7-9 and TRBJ1-1; 7 bases agree with TRBD1. The CDR3 runs to 15 residues. The V gene end was trimmed by 2 bases and the J gene end by 2 bases; junction bases not matched to a gene: 5. The germline gives CDR1 SEHNR, CDR2 FQNEAQ (reference sequence). CDR3 nucleotide sequence: TGTGCCAGCAGCTTAAGGCAGGGGGAAAACACTGAAGCTTTCTTT. Protein product: CASSLRQGENTEAFF.

V is TRBV19 and J is TRBJ2-3, with 11 bases lining up with TRBD1. The V segment lost 3 bases and the J segment 2 bases; nucleotides outside the gene matches: 25. The CDR3 contains 23 residues. Germline loops: CDR1 LNHDA, CDR2 SQIVND (reference sequence). The CDR3 bases are TGTGCCAGTAGTATGAGTAGGAGGGGACAGGGGGTTGGTTTGGCGTCCCACACAGATACGCAGTATTTT. Protein product: CASSMSRRGQGVGLASHTDTQYF.

This clone was counted a few times. The V and J genes are TRBV5-4 and TRBJ2-7; the match to TRBD1 covers 7 bases. Trimming removed 0 bases from V and 10 bases from J; junction bases left unmatched: 4. The germline gives CDR1 SGHNT, CDR2 YYREEE (reference sequence). This CDR3 is 12 amino acids long. The CDR3 loop is CASSLDRGNQYV. The CDR3, as DNA: TGTGCCAGCAGCTTGGACAGGGGAAATCAGTACGTC.

In this sample, this clone turned up once. The chain has TRBV5-6 and TRBJ2-2, with a weak D call TRBD2 (6 bases). This CDR3 spans 15 amino acids. Between the trimmed V and J ends, which lost 1 base and 6 bases, there was a span of 13 bases. CDR1 and CDR2 (germline): SGHDT, YYEEEE. The CDR3 nucleotides read TGTGCCAGCAGCTTGCGGGAGTTATATCCCGGGGAGCTGTTTTTT. Translating it yields CASSLRELYPGELFF.

CDR3 residues: CASSLEGDKRYEQYF. CDR3 sequence (DNA): TGCGCCAGCAGCTTGGAGGGGGACAAACGCTACGAGCAGTACTTC. The chain employs TRBV5-1 and TRBJ2-7; D might be TRBD1 (6 bases). This CDR3 spans 15 amino acids. V was shortened by 0 bases and J by 3 bases, with 13 bases between the two germline ends. Germline lookup yields CDR1 SGHRS and CDR2 YFSETQ.

This sequence joins TRBV6-1 and TRBJ1-3, with TRBD1 matching over 8 bases. Germline values: CDR1 MNHNS, CDR2 SASEGT. Germline trimming cut 10 bases from V and 3 bases from J; bases unmatched to any gene: 5. CDR3 length: 13 residues. This CDR3 is CAIQDRDGNTIYF. The CDR3 DNA reads TGTGCCATCCAGGACAGGGATGGAAACACCATATATTTT.

V gene TRBV5-1 combines with J gene TRBJ2-7; TRBD1 matches 9 bases. V lost 2 bases and J lost 2; bases outside the gene matches: 5. Germline CDR1 is SGHRS and CDR2 is YFSETQ. The CDR3 totals 15 residues. The CDR3 region is CASSLSTGGAYEQYV. The CDR3 region has the DNA TGCGCCAGCAGCTTATCCACAGGGGGCGCCTACGAGCAGTACGTC.

The chain recombines TRBV4-2 with TRBJ1-2; 7 bases match TRBD1. The V gene's germline CDR1 is LGHNA and CDR2 YNFKEQ. The CDR3 has 12 residues. After removal of 3 bases from V and 7 bases from J, the junction contained 2 bases not matched to a gene. CDR3 sequence (DNA): TGTGCCAGCAGCCACACAGGGGCTGGCTACACCTTC. This translates into CASSHTGAGYTF.